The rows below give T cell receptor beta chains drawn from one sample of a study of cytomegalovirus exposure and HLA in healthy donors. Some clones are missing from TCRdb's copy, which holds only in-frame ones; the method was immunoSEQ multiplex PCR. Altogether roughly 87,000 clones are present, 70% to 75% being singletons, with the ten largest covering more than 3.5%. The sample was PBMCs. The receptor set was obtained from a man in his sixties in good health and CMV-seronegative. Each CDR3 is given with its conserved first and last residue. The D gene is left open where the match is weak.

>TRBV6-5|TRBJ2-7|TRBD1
CASRTGQQTYEQYF
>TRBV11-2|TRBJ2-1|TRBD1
CASRQDRGSYNEQFF
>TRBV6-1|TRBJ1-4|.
CASNPGSAGGEKLFF
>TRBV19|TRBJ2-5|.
CASKPAGRGVLETQYF
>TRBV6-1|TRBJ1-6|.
CASSEEGRGNSPLHF
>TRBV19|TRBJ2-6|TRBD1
CASHPGQGGSGANVLTF
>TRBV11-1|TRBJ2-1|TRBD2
CASSTSGGFSSYNEQFF
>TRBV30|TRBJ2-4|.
CAWSSTGTLVQYF
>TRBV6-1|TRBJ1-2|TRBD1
CASTNGRGLGYTF
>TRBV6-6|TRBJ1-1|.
CASSPGIFEAFF
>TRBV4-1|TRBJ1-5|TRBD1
CASGQDRANQPQHF
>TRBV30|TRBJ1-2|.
CAWSVNYGGGPMGGYTF
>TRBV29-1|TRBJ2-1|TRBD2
CSVGAGEGEQFF
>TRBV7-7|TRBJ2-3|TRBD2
CASSYTSGGSTDTQYF
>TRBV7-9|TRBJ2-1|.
CASSSVNSRSYNEQFF
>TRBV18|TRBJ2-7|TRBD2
CASSPTTSGGSINEQYF
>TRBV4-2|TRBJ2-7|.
CASSQAYEQYF
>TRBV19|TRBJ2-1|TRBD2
CASSPLAAGVREQFF
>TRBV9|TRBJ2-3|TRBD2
CASSVTQAGGQNTQYF
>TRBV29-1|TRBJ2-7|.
CSVEGGGDRSYEQYF
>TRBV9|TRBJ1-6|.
CASSVAGNGSPLHF
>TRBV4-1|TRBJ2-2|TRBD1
CASSQLDRVSSTGELFF
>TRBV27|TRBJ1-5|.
CASSFNREQPQHF
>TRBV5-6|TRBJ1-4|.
CASILRGPNEKLFF
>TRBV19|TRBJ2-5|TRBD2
CASSIGGGSGETQYF
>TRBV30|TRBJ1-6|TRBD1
CAWSPGTGGFYNSPLHF
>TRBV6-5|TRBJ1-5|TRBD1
CASSGTVNSNQPQHF
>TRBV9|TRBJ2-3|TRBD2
CASRPFGGGGTDTQYF
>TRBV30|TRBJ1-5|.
CAWGFGVQPQHF
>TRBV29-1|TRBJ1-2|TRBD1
CSGGQGGGYTF
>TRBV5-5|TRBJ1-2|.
CASTYGYGYTF
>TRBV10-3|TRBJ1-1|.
CAISESQGGPTEAFF
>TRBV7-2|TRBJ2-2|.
CASSQSRGGGELFF
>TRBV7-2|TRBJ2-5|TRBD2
CASSLASGGTQETQYF